The subject of this entry is one T cell receptor (beta chain). Its target is not known. Looked up from germline, CDR1 is MNHNS and CDR2 is SASEGT. This CDR3 region has 15 residues. Every TCR library consumed 3500 ng of total RNA. Each UMI, carrying a 6-nucleotide sample barcode, came from template switching. One entry per CDR3 protein, without DNA, is what TCRdb gives after re-calling the 5' RACE reads. The repertoire shows about 200,000 distinct CDR3 sequences; the top ten hold less than 9%. The data originate from a study of monozygotic twins with inflammatory bowel disease. Study-level findings and limits: Healthy co-twins had higher TCRbeta inverse Simpson diversity than their IBD twins.

The rearrangement joins TRBV6-1 to TRBJ2-7; the TRBD1 assignment by TCRdb is unverifiable without DNA. Sequences were obtained from blood. This TCR was recovered from a human donor with ulcerative colitis or Crohn's disease, or a healthy co-twin of an affected twin (not recorded which). The CDR3 sequence is CASSKAPLGSNEQYF.